This T cell receptor beta chain was found in a study of HIV-infected patients and healthy controls. TCRdb independently ran MiXCR on the 5' RACE reads; one entry per CDR3 protein. In the table there are around 18,000 distinct CDR3 sequences, around 15% of which are singletons. The CDR3 contains 16 residues. The V segment lost 10 bases and the J segment 4 bases; nucleotides outside the gene matches: 16. Germline V gives CDR1 MNHNY, CDR2 SVGAGI (reference sequence). Only a few counts were recorded for this clonotype. The sample was CD8+ T cells from blood. This sequence originates from a human donor in good health. V usage is TRBV6-6 and J usage is TRBJ2-3, with TRBD2 matching over 8 bases. The CDR3 spells CANSRTAGEGADTQYF. In DNA form, the CDR3 reads TGTGCCAACAGCCGAACAGCGGGAGAGGGGGCAGATACGCAGTATTTT.